This T cell receptor beta chain was captured by sequencing in a study of technical replicates of blood from several donors. In its sample, this clone was seen once. V lost 4 bases and J lost 2; bases outside the gene matches: 5. Germline CDR1 SGDLS, CDR2 YYNGEE. The CDR3 runs 14 residues. This table comes from immunoSEQ multiplex PCR, and its TCRdb copy is limited to in-frame clones, with some not included. The sample lists tens of thousands of clones, about 92% occurring once. V and J are TRBV9 and TRBJ1-2; 7 bases are a match to TRBD1. This receptor was obtained from a human donor in good health. The sample taken for sequencing was T cells isolated from PBMCs. The CDR3 spells CASSKGQANYGYTF. DNA for the CDR3: TGTGCCAGCAGCAAAGGACAGGCCAACTATGGCTACACCTTC.